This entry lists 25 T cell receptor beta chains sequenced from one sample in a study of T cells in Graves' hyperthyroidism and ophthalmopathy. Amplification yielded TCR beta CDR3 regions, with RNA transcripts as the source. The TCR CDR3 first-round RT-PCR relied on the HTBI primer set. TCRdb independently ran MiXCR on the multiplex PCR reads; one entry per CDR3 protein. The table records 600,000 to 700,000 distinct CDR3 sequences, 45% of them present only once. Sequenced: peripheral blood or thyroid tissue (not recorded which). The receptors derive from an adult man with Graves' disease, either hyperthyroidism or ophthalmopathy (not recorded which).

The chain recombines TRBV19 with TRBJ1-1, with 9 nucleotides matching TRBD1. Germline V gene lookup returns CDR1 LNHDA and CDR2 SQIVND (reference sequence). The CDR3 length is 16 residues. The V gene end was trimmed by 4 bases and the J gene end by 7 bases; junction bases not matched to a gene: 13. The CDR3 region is CASSTGAQGAKGEAFF. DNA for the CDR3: TGTGCCAGTAGTACCGGGGCACAGGGGGCTAAGGGTGAAGCTTTCTTT.

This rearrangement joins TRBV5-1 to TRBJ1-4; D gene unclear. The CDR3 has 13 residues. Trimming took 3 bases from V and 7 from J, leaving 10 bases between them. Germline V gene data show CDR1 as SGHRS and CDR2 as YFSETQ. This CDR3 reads CASSSRAGEKLFF. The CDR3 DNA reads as TGCGCCAGCAGCTCTAGAGCCGGTGAAAAACTGTTTTTT.

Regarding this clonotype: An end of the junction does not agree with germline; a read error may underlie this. DNA of the CDR3: TGCAGTGCTACCCGGGACAGGGCCAGGACTGAAGCTTCCTTT. It yields the protein CSATRDRARTEASF. The chain couples TRBV20-1 to TRBJ1-1; 9 nucleotides match TRBD1. The CDR3 has 14 amino acids. Germline CDR1 DFQATT, CDR2 SNEGSKA (reference sequence).

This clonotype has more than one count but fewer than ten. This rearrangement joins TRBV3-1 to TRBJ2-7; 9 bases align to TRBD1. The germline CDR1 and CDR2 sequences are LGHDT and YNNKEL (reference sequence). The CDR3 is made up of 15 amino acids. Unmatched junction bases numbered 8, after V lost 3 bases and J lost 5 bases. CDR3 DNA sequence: TGTGCCAGCAGCCAGGGGACAGGGCGGTTCGACGAGCAGTACTTC. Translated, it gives CASSQGTGRFDEQYF.

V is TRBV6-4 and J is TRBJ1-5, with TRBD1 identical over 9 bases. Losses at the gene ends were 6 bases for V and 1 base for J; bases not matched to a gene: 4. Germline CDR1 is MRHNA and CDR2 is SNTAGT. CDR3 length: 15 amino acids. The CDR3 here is CASSDRGLSNQPQHF. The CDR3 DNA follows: TGTGCCAGCAGCGACAGGGGGTTAAGCAATCAGCCCCAGCATTTT.

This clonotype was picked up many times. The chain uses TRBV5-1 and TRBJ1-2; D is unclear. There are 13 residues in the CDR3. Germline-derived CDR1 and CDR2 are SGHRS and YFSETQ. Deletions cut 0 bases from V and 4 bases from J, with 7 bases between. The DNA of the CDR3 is TGCGCCAGCAGCTTGGATCAGGCCTATGGCTACACCTTC. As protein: CASSLDQAYGYTF. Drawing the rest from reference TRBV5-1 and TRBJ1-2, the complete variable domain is KAGVTQTPRYLIKTRGQQVTLSCSPISGHRSVSWYQQTPGQGLQFLFEYFSETQRNKGNFPGRFSGRQFSNSRSEMNVSTLELGDSALYLCASSLDQAYGYTFGSGTRLTVV.

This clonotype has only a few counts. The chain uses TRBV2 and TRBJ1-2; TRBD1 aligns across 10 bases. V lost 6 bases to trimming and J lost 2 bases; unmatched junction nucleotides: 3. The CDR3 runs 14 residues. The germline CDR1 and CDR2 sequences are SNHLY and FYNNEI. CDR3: CASRTGQGNYGYTF. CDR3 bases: TGTGCCAGCAGGACGGGACAGGGGAACTATGGCTACACCTTC.

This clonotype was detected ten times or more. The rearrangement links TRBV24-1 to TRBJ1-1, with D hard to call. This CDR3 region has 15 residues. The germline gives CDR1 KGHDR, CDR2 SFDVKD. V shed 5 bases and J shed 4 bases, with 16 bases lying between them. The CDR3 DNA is TGTGCCACCAGTGGACCTACGGCGGGTGGCACTGAAGCTTTCTTT. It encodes CATSGPTAGGTEAFF.

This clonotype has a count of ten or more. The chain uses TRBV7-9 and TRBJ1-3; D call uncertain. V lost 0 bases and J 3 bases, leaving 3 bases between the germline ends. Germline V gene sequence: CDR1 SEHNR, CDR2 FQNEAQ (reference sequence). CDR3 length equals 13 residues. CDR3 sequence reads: CASSLAIGNTIYF. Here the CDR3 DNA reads TGTGCCAGCAGCTTAGCGATTGGAAACACCATATATTTT.

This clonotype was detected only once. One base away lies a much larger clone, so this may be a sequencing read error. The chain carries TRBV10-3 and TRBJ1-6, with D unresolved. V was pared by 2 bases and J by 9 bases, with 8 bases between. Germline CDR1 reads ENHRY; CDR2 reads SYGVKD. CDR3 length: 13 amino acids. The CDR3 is CAISEGQISPLHF. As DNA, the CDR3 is TGTGCCATCAGTGAGGGGCAGATTTCACCCCTCCACTTT.

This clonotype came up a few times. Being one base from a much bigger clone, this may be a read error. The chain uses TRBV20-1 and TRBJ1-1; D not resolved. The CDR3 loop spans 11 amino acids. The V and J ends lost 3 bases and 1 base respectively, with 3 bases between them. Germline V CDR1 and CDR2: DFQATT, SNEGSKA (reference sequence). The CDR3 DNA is TGCAGTGCTAGTCAGAACACTGAAGCTTTCTTT. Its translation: CSASQNTEAFF.

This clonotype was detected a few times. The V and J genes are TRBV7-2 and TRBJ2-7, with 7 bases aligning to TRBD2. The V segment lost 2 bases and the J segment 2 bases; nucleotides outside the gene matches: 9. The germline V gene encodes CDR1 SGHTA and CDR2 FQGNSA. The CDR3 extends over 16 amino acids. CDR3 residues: CASSLISGPIPYEQYF. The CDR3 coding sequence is TGTGCCAGCAGCTTAATTAGCGGGCCCATCCCCTACGAGCAGTACTTC.

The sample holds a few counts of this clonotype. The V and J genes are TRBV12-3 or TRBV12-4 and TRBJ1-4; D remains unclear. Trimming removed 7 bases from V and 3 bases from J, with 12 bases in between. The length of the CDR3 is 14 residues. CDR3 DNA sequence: TGTGCCAGCACCTCGCCTGTGGCTAATGAAAAACTGTTTTTT. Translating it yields CASTSPVANEKLFF.

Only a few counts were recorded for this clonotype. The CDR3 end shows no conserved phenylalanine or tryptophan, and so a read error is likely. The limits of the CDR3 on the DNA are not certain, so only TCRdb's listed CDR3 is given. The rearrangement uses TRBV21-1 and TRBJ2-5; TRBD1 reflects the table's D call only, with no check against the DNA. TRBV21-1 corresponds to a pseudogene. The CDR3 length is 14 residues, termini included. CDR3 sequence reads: CASSTSGGGETQYL.

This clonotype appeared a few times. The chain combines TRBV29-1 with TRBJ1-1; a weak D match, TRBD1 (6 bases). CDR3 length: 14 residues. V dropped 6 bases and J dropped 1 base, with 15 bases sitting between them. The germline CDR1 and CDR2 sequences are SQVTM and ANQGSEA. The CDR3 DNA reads TGCAGCGTCGGAGGGGGTCGGGGGAACACTGAAGCTTTCTTT. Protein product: CSVGGGRGNTEAFF.

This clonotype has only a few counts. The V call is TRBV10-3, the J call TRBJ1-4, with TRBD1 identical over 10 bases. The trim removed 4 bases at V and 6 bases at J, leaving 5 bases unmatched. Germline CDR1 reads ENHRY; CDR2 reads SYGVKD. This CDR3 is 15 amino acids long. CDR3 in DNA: TGTGCCATCAGTGCGACAGGGGGCCGGGATGAAAAACTGTTTTTT. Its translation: CAISATGGRDEKLFF.

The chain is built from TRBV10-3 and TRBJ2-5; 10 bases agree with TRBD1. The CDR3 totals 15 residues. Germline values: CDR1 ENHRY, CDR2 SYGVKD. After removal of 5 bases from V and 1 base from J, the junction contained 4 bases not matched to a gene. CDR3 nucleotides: TGTGCCATCAGTATGGGACAGGGGACCCAAGAGACCCAGTACTTC. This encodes CAISMGQGTQETQYF.

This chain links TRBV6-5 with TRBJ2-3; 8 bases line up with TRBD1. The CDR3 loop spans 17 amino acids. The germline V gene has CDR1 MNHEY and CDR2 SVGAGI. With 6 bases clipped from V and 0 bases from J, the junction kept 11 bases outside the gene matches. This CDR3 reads CASRTGQGGFSTDTQYF. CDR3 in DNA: TGTGCCAGCAGAACCGGACAGGGCGGGTTCAGCACAGATACGCAGTATTTT.

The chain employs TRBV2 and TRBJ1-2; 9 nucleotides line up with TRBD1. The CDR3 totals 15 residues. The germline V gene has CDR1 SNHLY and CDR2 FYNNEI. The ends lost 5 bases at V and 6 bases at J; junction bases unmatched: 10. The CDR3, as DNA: TGTGCCAGCAGTTTGGGGGGACAGGGTGGCCATGGCTACACCTTC. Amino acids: CASSLGGQGGHGYTF.

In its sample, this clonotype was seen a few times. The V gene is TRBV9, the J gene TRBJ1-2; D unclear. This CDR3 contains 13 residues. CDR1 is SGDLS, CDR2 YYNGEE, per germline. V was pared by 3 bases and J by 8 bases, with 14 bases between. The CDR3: CASSAQLPGGYTF. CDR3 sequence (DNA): TGTGCCAGCAGCGCCCAATTACCAGGAGGCTACACCTTC.

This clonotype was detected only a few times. The CDR3 coding sequence is TGCAGCGTTGACGGGGCGGGGGGAAGCACAGATACGCAGTATTTT. It is translated as CSVDGAGGSTDTQYF. The rearrangement uses TRBV29-1 and TRBJ2-3, with TRBD2 matching 8 bases. Germline lookup yields CDR1 SQVTM and CDR2 ANQGSEA. V lost 3 bases to trimming and J lost 0 bases; unmatched junction nucleotides: 5. The CDR3 runs to 15 residues.

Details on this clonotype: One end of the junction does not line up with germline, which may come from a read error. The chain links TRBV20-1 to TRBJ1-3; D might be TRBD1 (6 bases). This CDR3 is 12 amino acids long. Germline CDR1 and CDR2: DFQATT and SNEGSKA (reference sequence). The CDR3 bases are TGCAGTTACCAGGGGTCGGGAAACACCATATTTTTT. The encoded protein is CSYQGSGNTIFF.

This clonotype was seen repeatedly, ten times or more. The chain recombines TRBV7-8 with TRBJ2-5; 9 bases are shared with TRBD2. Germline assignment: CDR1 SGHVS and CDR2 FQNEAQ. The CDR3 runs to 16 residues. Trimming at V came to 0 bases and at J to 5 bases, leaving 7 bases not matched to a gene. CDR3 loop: CASSLARMAGGETQYF. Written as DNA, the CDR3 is TGTGCCAGCAGCTTAGCGAGGATGGCGGGAGGGGAGACCCAGTACTTC.

The CDR3 DNA reads as TGTGCCAGCAGTGGTCAGGCGTCTTCCTACGAGCAGTACTTC. Its protein is CASSGQASSYEQYF. The chain has TRBV6-1 and TRBJ2-7; no definite D call. The CDR3 is 14 amino acids. Between the trimmed V and J ends, which lost 4 bases and 1 base, there was a span of 11 bases. Germline assignment: CDR1 MNHNS and CDR2 SASEGT.

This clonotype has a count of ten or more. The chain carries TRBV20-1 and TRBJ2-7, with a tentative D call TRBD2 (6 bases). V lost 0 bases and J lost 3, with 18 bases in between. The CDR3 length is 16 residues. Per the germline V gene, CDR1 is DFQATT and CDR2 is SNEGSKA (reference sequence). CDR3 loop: CSARDPRGTLGYEQYF. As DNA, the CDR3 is TGCAGTGCTAGAGATCCACGGGGGACGCTCGGCTACGAGCAGTACTTC.